This TCR beta chain was documented in a study of blood T cell repertoires in COVID-19. About the study: The United States, Italy and Spain were the sources of the acute and convalescent COVID-19 samples. Sources were T cells, B-cell-depleted T cells, or PBMCs; the material itself was cDNA or gDNA.

The authors' processing: Using reference gene primer amplification, nucleated cell counts were estimated. The protocol was immunoSEQ multiplex PCR, while the TCRdb copy is restricted to in-frame clones and leaves out a portion. V, J and clone size are those of that table, while D and trimming were read from the DNA. The data contain approximately 210,000 clones, approximately 84% of them singletons. Patients in Seattle were enrolled during active infection, then followed longitudinally. CDR1 and CDR2 (germline): MDHEN, SYDVKM. The length of the CDR3 is 15 residues. Comments on this clone: One junction end does not reproduce the germline sequence, and a read error may be involved.

This chain joins TRBV28 and TRBJ1-5, with 8 nucleotides matching TRBD1. This TCR derives from a woman aged 80 or over with COVID-19, enrolled during active disease. Sequencing was carried out using peripheral blood. The DNA of the CDR3 is TGTGCCAGCAGTGTATGGGGACAGGGCAATCAGCCCCAGCATTTT. This encodes CASSVWGQGNQPQHF.